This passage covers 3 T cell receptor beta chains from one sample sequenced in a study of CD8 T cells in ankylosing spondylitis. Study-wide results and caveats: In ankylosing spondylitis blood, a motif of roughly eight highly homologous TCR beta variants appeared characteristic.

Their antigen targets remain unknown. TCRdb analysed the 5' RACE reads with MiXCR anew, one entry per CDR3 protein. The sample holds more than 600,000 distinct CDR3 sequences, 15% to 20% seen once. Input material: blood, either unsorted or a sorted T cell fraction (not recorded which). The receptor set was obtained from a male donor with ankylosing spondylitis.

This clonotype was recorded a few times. CDR3 nucleotides: TGTGCCAGCAGACTAGCGGCCAAAAACATTCAGTACTTC. This sequence encodes CASRLAAKNIQYF. The rearrangement links TRBV6-6 to TRBJ2-4, with 7 positions matching TRBD2. CDR3 length: 13 residues. The V and J ends lost 6 bases and 1 base, in that order; junction bases with no gene match: 0. Germline V gene data show CDR1 as MNHNY and CDR2 as SVGAGI (reference sequence).

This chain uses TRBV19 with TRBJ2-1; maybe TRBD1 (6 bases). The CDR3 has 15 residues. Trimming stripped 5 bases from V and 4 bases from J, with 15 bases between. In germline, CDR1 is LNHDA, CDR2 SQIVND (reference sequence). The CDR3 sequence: CASSPDSGQYNEQFF. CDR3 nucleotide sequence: TGTGCCAGTAGTCCGGACTCTGGACAGTACAATGAGCAGTTCTTC.

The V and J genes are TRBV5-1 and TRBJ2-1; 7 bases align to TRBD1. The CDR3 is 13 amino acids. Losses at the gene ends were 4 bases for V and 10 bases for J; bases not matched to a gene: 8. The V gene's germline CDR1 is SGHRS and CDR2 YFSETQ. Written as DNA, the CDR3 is TGCGCCAGCAGCCTGGACAGGTTCGGGGAGCAGTTCTTC. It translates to CASSLDRFGEQFF.